The entry below gives a single T cell receptor (beta chain) sequence along with its context. The sample holds one count of this clone. The specificity of this receptor is unknown. Base quality data are lacking; no much larger clone is found one base away. From the germline V gene, CDR1 is KGHDR and CDR2 is SFDVKD. The CDR3, cysteine through phenylalanine, is 15 amino acids long. Solely the CDR3 DNA is kept, with 45 bases framed from the first base. Trimmed from V: 8 bases; trimmed from J: 1 base; junction bases lacking a gene match: 6. The CDR3 regions of human TCRbeta chains were analyzed by immunosequencing. The published analysis was carried out like this. TCRs in the repertoires were compared against a reference library of SARS-CoV-2-specific TCRs that had been generated with the MIRA antigen-specificity platform. Breadth was defined as the fraction of unique TCRs that were SARS-CoV-2-associated, and depth was defined as the fraction of total T cells that were SARS-CoV-2-associated. Using the MIRA data, every spike-specific TCR was mapped to the spike region that the TCR reacted to and assigned to either a CD4 or a CD8 class. Log10-transformed breadth and depth values were compared by one-way ANOVA with Sidak's multiple comparisons tests. Drawn from immuneACCESS, this table holds only the in-frame rearrangements with V and J called that TCRdb kept. Clones are partly lost; checked studies trace under half to an unresolved V gene and leave the rest unexplained. V and J calls and clone size are those listed in that table; D and trimming were worked out from the DNA. This sample gives some 150,000 clones in total; roughly 88% of them show up just once. Under 3.5% of the sample is in the top ten clones.

This sample was included in a study of T cell responses to AZD1222 COVID-19 vaccine (dated by TCRdb to about 2021). For the study in its entirety: A total of 233 trial participants underwent TCR sequencing, of whom roughly 210 had received two doses of AZD1222 and about 25 had received two doses of the MenACWY control vaccine. Enrollment into the trials was organized by age into subgroups of 18-55, 56-69 and 70-plus years, and those subgroups contained around 150, 28 and 57 TCR-sequenced participants, respectively. What the study reported, not specific to this receptor: Participants were mostly white British and included more females than males, and it was suggested by the authors that clonal diversity may have been underestimated. The vaccine-associated CD4 TCRs covered the entire spike protein, and the dominant responses fell in regions 160-218 and 743-854. Reportedly, almost half of the unique spike-specific TCRs recognized epitopes lying outside the regions that are mutated in the B.1.351 and B.1.1.7 variants. Conclusions about previously exposed vaccinees were limited because only six AZD1222 recipients were SARS-CoV-2 seropositive at baseline. Because no day 14 peak-response samples were available, repertoires were characterized only after the peak T cell response. The 56-69-year group was small, and its depth increase did not reach significance, likely because of low power. Spike-specific TCR breadth and depth rose significantly after two AZD1222 doses compared with day 0 and with MenACWY recipients.

The meaning of the sample's time point label: baseline before first vaccination. In light of the paper, this sample's treatment or condition label describes: meningococcal conjugate vaccine given as trial control. Vaccinee samples were obtained from the UK trials COV001 and COV002, which included a single-blind randomized controlled phase 2/3 trial of AZD1222 (ChAdOx1 nCoV-19) in healthy adults. For TCRbeta chain sequencing, PBMC samples were collected from trial participants at day 0 and at day 28 after the second dose. Sequencing used peripheral blood, obtained on day 0 of MenACWY control vaccination. The TCR originated in an adult in good health. The chain is encoded by TRBV24-1 joined to TRBJ2-2; TRBD1 fits 7 bases in the junction. The CDR3 protein sequence reads: CATMGTVENTGELFF. The DNA is TGTGCCACCATGGGGACAGTGGAGAACACCGGGGAGCTGTTTTTT.